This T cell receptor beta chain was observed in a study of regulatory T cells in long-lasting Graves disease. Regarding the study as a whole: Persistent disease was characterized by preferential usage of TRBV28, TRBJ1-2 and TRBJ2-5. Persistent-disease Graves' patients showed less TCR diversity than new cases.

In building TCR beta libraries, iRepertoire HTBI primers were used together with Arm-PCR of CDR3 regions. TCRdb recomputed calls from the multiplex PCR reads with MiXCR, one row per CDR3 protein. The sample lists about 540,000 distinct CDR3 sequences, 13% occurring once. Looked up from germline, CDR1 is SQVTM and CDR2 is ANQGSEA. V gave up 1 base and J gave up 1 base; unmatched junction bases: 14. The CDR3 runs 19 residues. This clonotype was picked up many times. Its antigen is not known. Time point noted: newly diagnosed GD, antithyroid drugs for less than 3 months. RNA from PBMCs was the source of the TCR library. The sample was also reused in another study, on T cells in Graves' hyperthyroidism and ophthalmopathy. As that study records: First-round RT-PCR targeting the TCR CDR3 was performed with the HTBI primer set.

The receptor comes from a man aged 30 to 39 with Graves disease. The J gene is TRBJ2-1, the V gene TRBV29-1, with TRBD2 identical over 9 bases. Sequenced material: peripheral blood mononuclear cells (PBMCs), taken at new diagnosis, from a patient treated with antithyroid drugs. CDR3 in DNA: TGCAGCGTTGAAGGTTGGCTGGCGGGAGGGCCTAGGTCCTACAATGAGCAGTTCTTC. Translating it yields CSVEGWLAGGPRSYNEQFF.